This TCR beta chain was sequenced during a study of cytomegalovirus exposure and HLA in healthy donors. Use of 60 Vbeta and 13 Jbeta primers characterized the PCR. Assay: immunoSEQ multiplex PCR; the TCRdb copy retains only in-frame clones and omits some. The sample contains 80,000 or so clones, 70% to 85% of which appear only once. Germline V lookup: CDR1 MDHEN, CDR2 SYDVKM. The CDR3 consists of 14 residues. The germline V and J ends were trimmed by 1 base and 4 bases, with 8 bases remaining between them. Whereas donors were nominally healthy upon sampling, unrecorded immune exposures were probable. The V call is TRBV28, the J call TRBJ1-5; TRBD1 might be the D (6 bases). This TCR was sampled from a woman between 35 and 50 years old in good health and CMV-seronegative. The sample was PBMCs. The CDR3 protein is CASSLYRENQPQHF. Written as DNA, the CDR3 is TGTGCCAGCAGTTTATACAGGGAGAATCAGCCCCAGCATTTT.